The 27 T cell receptor beta chains in this list originate from one sample, sequenced in a study of blood T cell repertoires in COVID-19. This table comes from immunoSEQ multiplex PCR, and its TCRdb copy is limited to in-frame clones, with some not included. The sample has about 88,000 clones; approximately 92% are singletons. Material: peripheral blood. The receptors were gathered from a woman older than 75 with active COVID-19.

This chain links TRBV5-1 with TRBJ2-2; TRBD2 aligns across 7 bases. Germline V CDR1 and CDR2: SGHRS, YFSETQ. This CDR3 spans 14 amino acids. Losses at the gene ends were 3 bases for V and 8 bases for J; bases not matched to a gene: 7. In DNA form, the CDR3 reads TGCGCCAGCAGCTCGAGGGAGGGAAGAGGGGAGCTGTTTTTT. Residues: CASSSREGRGELFF.

The chain employs TRBV7-6 and TRBJ2-7; 7 bases align to TRBD1. The germline gives CDR1 SGHVS, CDR2 FNYEAQ. V lost 1 base, J lost 0 bases, and 6 bases stayed unmatched. This CDR3 region has 16 residues. DNA of the CDR3: TGTGCCAGCAGCTTAGACAGGGGTCACCTCTCCTACGAGCAGTACTTC. Protein product: CASSLDRGHLSYEQYF.

The chain employs TRBV28 and TRBJ2-6; 7 bases line up with TRBD1. The CDR3 covers 15 residues. Trimming took 6 bases from V and 2 from J; bases not matched to a gene: 4. From germline, CDR1 is MDHEN and CDR2 SYDVKM. CDR3: CASSSGQTGANVLTF. In DNA form, the CDR3 reads TGTGCCAGCAGCTCGGGACAGACTGGGGCCAACGTCCTGACTTTC.

The rearrangement joins TRBV5-1 to TRBJ2-7, with D maybe TRBD1 (6 bases). CDR1 and CDR2 (germline): SGHRS, YFSETQ. This CDR3 is 14 amino acids long. With 6 bases removed from V and 1 base from J, the gap between germline ends came to 14 bases. As DNA, the CDR3 is TGCGCCAGCAATGAACAGGGACCTTCCTACGAGCAGTACTTC. It specifies CASNEQGPSYEQYF.

The rearrangement links TRBV19 to TRBJ1-2, with TRBD1 matching over 7 bases. CDR1 LNHDA and CDR2 SQIVND come from the germline V gene (reference sequence). The V gene end was trimmed by 8 bases and the J gene end by 6 bases; junction bases not matched to a gene: 9. This CDR3 is 13 amino acids long. CDR3 loop: CASRSRGINGYTF. As DNA, the CDR3 is TGTGCCAGTCGGAGCAGGGGGATCAATGGCTACACCTTC.

This clone was seen just once. The chain recombines TRBV24-1 with TRBJ2-5; TRBD2 might be the D (6 bases). The CDR3 extends over 15 amino acids. The V gene's germline CDR1 is KGHDR and CDR2 SFDVKD. The V end lost 6 bases, the J end lost 0 bases, and 13 bases lay between the germline ends. CDR3 sequence reads: CATSINSGYQETQYF. Here the CDR3 DNA reads TGTGCCACCAGTATTAACAGCGGGTACCAAGAGACCCAGTACTTC.

The J gene is TRBJ2-7, the V gene TRBV6-2 or TRBV6-3, with D possibly being TRBD2 (6 bases). The CDR3 runs to 17 residues. Trimming left V 5 bases short and J 1 base short, with 21 bases between. Looked up from germline, CDR1 is MNHEY and CDR2 is SVGEGT. The CDR3 region is CASSLFPGSSASYEQYF. The CDR3 DNA reads as TGTGCCAGCAGTCTATTTCCCGGGAGCTCCGCGTCCTACGAGCAGTACTTC.

The chain uses TRBV10-1 and TRBJ2-3; 11 nucleotides match TRBD2. Germline assignment: CDR1 WNHNN and CDR2 SYGVQD (reference sequence). The length of the CDR3 is 14 residues. Germline trimming cut 10 bases from V and 4 bases from J; bases unmatched to any gene: 7. CDR3: CATDTSGSPDTQYF. Written as DNA, the CDR3 is TGCGCCACCGACACTAGCGGGAGCCCAGATACGCAGTATTTT.

V is TRBV4-1 and J is TRBJ2-2; 10 bases fit TRBD1. The V and J ends lost 4 bases and 4 bases, in that order; junction bases with no gene match: 3. The germline gives CDR1 MGHRA, CDR2 YSYEKL. CDR3 length: 15 residues. In DNA form, the CDR3 reads TGCGCCAGCAGCCCCAGGACAGGGGGCACCGGGGAGCTGTTTTTT. Translating it yields CASSPRTGGTGELFF.

The V and J genes are TRBV13 and TRBJ2-7; 9 positions match TRBD1. The CDR3 is 14 amino acids. The germline V gene has CDR1 PRHDT and CDR2 FYEKMQ (reference sequence). Trimming cost V 2 bases and J 4 bases; bases outside gene matches: 3. The CDR3 is CASSLWGTGYEQYF. CDR3 in DNA: TGTGCCAGCAGCTTATGGGGGACAGGGTACGAGCAGTACTTC.

The chain joins TRBV29-1 to TRBJ2-1; no clear D gene. Germline-derived CDR1 and CDR2 are SQVTM and ANQGSEA. The CDR3 extends over 11 amino acids. The V and J ends lost 3 bases and 8 bases respectively, with 8 bases between them. The CDR3 DNA follows: TGCAGCGTTGACAGGTTGGATGAGCAGTTCTTC. It translates to CSVDRLDEQFF.

The chain recombines TRBV7-9 with TRBJ2-1, with 7 bases identical to TRBD2. With V trimmed by 5 bases and J by 0 bases, 7 bases remained unmatched. The V gene's germline CDR1 is SEHNR and CDR2 FQNEAQ (reference sequence). The CDR3 sequence is 16 residues long. CDR3 loop: CASSTWGGSSYNEQFF. In DNA form, the CDR3 reads TGTGCCAGCAGCACGTGGGGAGGGAGCTCCTACAATGAGCAGTTCTTC.

The rearrangement joins TRBV28 to TRBJ1-4; 12 bases align to TRBD1. V lost 5 bases to trimming and J lost 8 bases; unmatched junction nucleotides: 6. Looked up from germline, CDR1 is MDHEN and CDR2 is SYDVKM. This CDR3 has 15 residues. The CDR3: CASSPWDRGREKLFF. The CDR3 DNA follows: TGTGCCAGCAGTCCGTGGGACAGGGGGCGCGAAAAACTGTTTTTT.

This clone was found once. The chain is built from TRBV5-4 and TRBJ2-1; 10 bases line up with TRBD2. The CDR3 totals 15 residues. Looked up from germline, CDR1 is SGHNT and CDR2 is YYREEE (reference sequence). J was trimmed by 5 bases and V by 3 bases; bases with no gene match: 5. The CDR3 DNA sequence: TGTGCCAGCAGCTCGGTACTAGCGGGGAACAATGAGCAGTTCTTC. Protein sequence: CASSSVLAGNNEQFF.

This clone occurred a few times. V gene TRBV19 combines with J gene TRBJ2-3; the match to TRBD1 covers 9 bases. Germline V gene sequence: CDR1 LNHDA, CDR2 SQIVND (reference sequence). This CDR3 spans 15 amino acids. V lost 4 bases and J lost 4; bases outside the gene matches: 6. Here the CDR3 DNA reads TGTGCCAGTAGTAGATGGGACAGGGATCCAGATACGCAGTATTTT. Protein sequence: CASSRWDRDPDTQYF.

The V and J genes are TRBV5-6 and TRBJ2-7; 8 positions match TRBD2. Unmatched junction bases numbered 4, after V lost 5 bases and J lost 3 bases. The CDR3 loop spans 13 amino acids. CDR1 SGHDT and CDR2 YYEEEE come from the germline V gene. The CDR3 reads CASSSGGFYEQYF. The CDR3 nucleotides are TGTGCCAGCAGTTCGGGGGGGTTCTACGAGCAGTACTTC. Complete variable domain (other parts from reference TRBV5-6 and TRBJ2-7): DAGVTQSPTHLIKTRGQQVTLRCSPKSGHDTVSWYQQALGQGPQFIFQYYEEEERQRGNFPDRFSGHQFPNYSSELNVNALLLGDSALYLCASSSGGFYEQYFGPGTRLTVT.

This chain connects TRBV7-3 to TRBJ2-7; 11 bases line up with TRBD2. This CDR3 has 15 amino acids. The V gene end was trimmed by 5 bases and the J gene end by 4 bases; junction bases not matched to a gene: 7. Germline V gene data show CDR1 as SGHTA and CDR2 as FQGTGA. The CDR3 protein is CASSPTSGSRYEQYF. As DNA, the CDR3 is TGTGCCAGCAGCCCAACTAGCGGGAGTCGTTACGAGCAGTACTTC.

V and J are TRBV29-1 and TRBJ2-1, with a possible D match to TRBD2 (5 bases). This CDR3 is built from 15 residues. Germline V CDR1 and CDR2: SQVTM, ANQGSEA. V lost 0 bases to trimming and J lost 9 bases, with 18 bases between them. CDR3 DNA: TGCAGCGTTGAAGATCCGCTAGCAGAGGGTAGTGAGCAGTTCTTC. Amino acid sequence: CSVEDPLAEGSEQFF.

This rearrangement joins TRBV5-7 to TRBJ2-2; TRBD1 aligns across 8 bases. TRBV5-7 is annotated as an ORF whose role is uncertain. V shed 0 bases and J 6 bases; nucleotides not matched to a gene: 4. The CDR3 has 15 amino acids. The CDR3 protein is CASSLARGRAGELFF. In nucleotides, the CDR3 is TGTGCCAGCAGCTTGGCCAGGGGGCGGGCCGGGGAGCTGTTTTTT.

The chain combines TRBV6-2 or TRBV6-3 with TRBJ2-1, with TRBD1 matching 8 bases. The germline gives CDR1 MNHEY, CDR2 SVGEGT. The CDR3 runs to 13 residues. V trimming: 2 bases; J trimming: 9 bases; junction bases outside the gene matches: 3. CDR3 amino acids: CASSYTQGGEQFF. The CDR3 DNA reads as TGTGCCAGCAGTTACACACAGGGGGGTGAGCAGTTCTTC.

CDR3 nucleotide sequence: TGTGCCAGCAGAACTCGGACAGGGCGATCCTACGAGCAGTACTTC. The encoded protein is CASRTRTGRSYEQYF. V is TRBV27 and J is TRBJ2-7, with 8 bases matching TRBD1. Looked up from germline, CDR1 is MNHEY and CDR2 is SMNVEV (reference sequence). The CDR3 has 15 residues. V lost 6 bases and J lost 1; bases outside the gene matches: 8.

The CDR3 reads CAWSEPFSANEKLFF. CDR3 DNA sequence: TGTGCCTGGAGCGAGCCCTTTTCGGCTAATGAAAAACTGTTTTTT. The V call is TRBV30, the J call TRBJ1-4; D not resolved. CDR1 is GTSNPN and CDR2 is SVGIG in the germline V gene (reference sequence). CDR3 length equals 15 residues. Trimming left V 3 bases short and J 3 bases short, with 14 bases between.

This clone was recorded only once. J is TRBJ1-6 and V is TRBV6-4; 9 bases are shared with TRBD1. The CDR3 is 12 amino acids. With V trimmed by 9 bases and J by 10 bases, 4 bases remained unmatched. CDR1 MRHNA and CDR2 SNTAGT come from the germline V gene. For the CDR3, the DNA is TGTGCCAGTGGACAGGGGAACTCACCCCTCCACTTT. Its translation is CASGQGNSPLHF.

This clone was counted a single time. This chain uses TRBV7-2 with TRBJ2-2; 8 bases are shared with TRBD1. The CDR3 is made up of 16 amino acids. V shed 0 bases, J shed 7 bases, and the junction held 7 bases outside the gene matches. CDR1 is SGHTA, CDR2 FQGNSA, per germline. CDR3 amino acids: CASSLASTGVDGELFF. Here the CDR3 DNA reads TGTGCCAGCAGCTTAGCGTCGACAGGGGTGGACGGGGAGCTGTTTTTT. Variable domain in full (rest from reference TRBV7-2 and TRBJ2-2): GAGVSQSPSNKVTEKGKDVELRCDPISGHTALYWYRQSLGQGLEFLIYFQGNSAPDKSGLPSDRFSAERTGGSVSTLTIQRTQQEDSAVYLCASSLASTGVDGELFFGEGSRLTVL.

The chain recombines TRBV18 with TRBJ1-2; D perhaps matches TRBD1 (5 bases). The V gene lost 5 bases and the J gene lost 2 bases, with 12 bases spanning the gap. The germline gives CDR1 KGHSH, CDR2 LQKENI. This CDR3 region has 14 residues. The CDR3 spells CASSATGGNYGYTF. Written as DNA, the CDR3 is TGTGCCAGCTCAGCGACGGGGGGGAACTATGGCTACACCTTC. Together with reference TRBV18 and TRBJ1-2, the CDR3 gives the full variable domain: NAGVMQNPRHLVRRRGQEARLRCSPMKGHSHVYWYRQLPEEGLKFMVYLQKENIIDESGMPKERFSAEFPKEGPSILRIQQVVRGDSAAYFCASSATGGNYGYTFGSGTRLTVV.

The chain employs TRBV9 and TRBJ2-3, with a possible D match to TRBD2 (5 bases). The germline V and J ends were trimmed by 0 bases and 2 bases, with 7 bases remaining between them. The CDR3 length is 14 residues. Germline-derived CDR1 and CDR2 are SGDLS and YYNGEE. In DNA, the CDR3 is TGTGCCAGCAGCGTAGCGGAGGCCACAGATACGCAGTATTTT. It is translated as CASSVAEATDTQYF. The full variable domain, completed using reference TRBV9 and TRBJ2-3, is DSGVTQTPKHLITATGQRVTLRCSPRSGDLSVYWYQQSLDQGLQFLIQYYNGEERAKGNILERFSAQQFPDLHSELNLSSLELGDSALYFCASSVAEATDTQYFGPGTRLTVL.

This clone showed up just once. The rearrangement joins TRBV6-5 to TRBJ1-1; unclear D gene. There are 13 residues in the CDR3. Germline-derived CDR1 and CDR2 are MNHEY and SVGAGI. V was cut by 6 bases and J by 4 bases, with 12 bases left in between. The CDR3, as DNA: TGTGCCAGCAGACCCGCTCTTAGCACTGAAGCTTTCTTT. As protein: CASRPALSTEAFF.